These T cell receptor beta chains were read from a single sample in a study of control samples from healthy donors and cancer patients. The table came from immunoSEQ multiplex PCR; TCRdb's copy has only in-frame clones and leaves some out. This sample yields 95,000 to 150,000 clones, of which 85% to 90% are seen a single time; about 12% belongs to the top ten. Material: blood. The receptors shown here come from a man aged 30-40 years in good health. The CDR3 runs from the conserved cysteine through the conserved F or W. A D gene is named only where the DNA matches it firmly. Part of the rows lack a size; the others show once, few, many or a class for expanded clones.

D gene: .; J gene: TRBJ2-5; CDR3 length: 13; clone size: .; V gene: TRBV11-2; CDR3 protein: CASSQDSEGTQYF; CDR3 DNA: TGTGCCAGCAGCCAGGACAGCGAAGGGACCCAGTACTTC
D gene: .; J gene: TRBJ2-7; CDR3 length: 16; clone size: once; V gene: TRBV21-1; CDR3 protein: CASSPNRPLRLYEQYF; CDR3 DNA: TGTGCCAGCAGTCCGAACCGACCACTTCGGCTGTACGAGCAGTACTTC
D gene: TRBD1; J gene: TRBJ1-2; CDR3 length: 14; clone size: .; V gene: TRBV18; CDR3 protein: CASSPVQGDYGYTF; CDR3 DNA: TGTGCCAGCTCACCGGTACAGGGGGACTATGGCTACACCTTC
D gene: TRBD1; J gene: TRBJ1-1; CDR3 length: 14; clone size: .; V gene: TRBV2; CDR3 protein: CASRPDRWNTEAFF; CDR3 DNA: TGTGCCAGCAGACCGGACAGGTGGAACACTGAAGCTTTCTTT
D gene: TRBD1; J gene: TRBJ2-3; CDR3 length: 14; clone size: once; V gene: TRBV7-7; CDR3 protein: CASSSGGWTDTQYF; CDR3 DNA: TGTGCCAGCAGCTCAGGGGGTTGGACAGATACGCAGTATTTT
D gene: .; J gene: TRBJ1-5; CDR3 length: 14; clone size: .; V gene: TRBV27; CDR3 protein: CASSWVSGNQPQHF; CDR3 DNA: TGTGCCAGCAGTTGGGTTTCGGGGAACCAGCCCCAGCATTTT
D gene: TRBD1; J gene: TRBJ1-5; CDR3 length: 16; clone size: .; V gene: TRBV6-6; CDR3 protein: CASRRSTGTVNQPQHF; CDR3 DNA: TGTGCCAGCAGGAGATCGACCGGGACAGTCAATCAGCCCCAGCATTTT
D gene: TRBD1; J gene: TRBJ1-5; CDR3 length: 14; clone size: once; V gene: TRBV18; CDR3 protein: CASSSGQGGQPQHF; CDR3 DNA: TGTGCCAGCTCATCGGGACAGGGGGGACAGCCCCAGCATTTT
D gene: TRBD1; J gene: TRBJ1-1; CDR3 length: 14; clone size: .; V gene: TRBV18; CDR3 protein: CASSRGQGDTEAFF; CDR3 DNA: TGTGCCAGCTCACGCGGACAGGGAGACACTGAAGCTTTCTTT
D gene: TRBD1; J gene: TRBJ1-6; CDR3 length: 17; clone size: .; V gene: TRBV5-1; CDR3 protein: CASSLLSGTGNNSPLHF; CDR3 DNA: TGCGCCAGCAGTCTGTTGAGCGGGACAGGGAATAATTCACCCCTCCACTTT
D gene: .; J gene: TRBJ1-5; CDR3 length: 13; clone size: .; V gene: TRBV7-9; CDR3 protein: CASSLNGPGPQHF; CDR3 DNA: TGTGCCAGCAGCTTAAATGGTCCGGGGCCCCAGCATTTT
D gene: .; J gene: TRBJ2-6; CDR3 length: 15; clone size: .; V gene: TRBV10-3; CDR3 protein: CAVASGDSGANVLTF; CDR3 DNA: TGTGCCGTGGCTTCAGGGGACTCTGGGGCCAACGTCCTGACTTTC
D gene: .; J gene: TRBJ2-2; CDR3 length: 16; clone size: .; V gene: TRBV4-2; CDR3 protein: CASSQEEGMTTGELFF; CDR3 DNA: TGTGCCAGCAGCCAAGAAGAGGGGATGACTACCGGGGAGCTGTTTTTT
D gene: .; J gene: TRBJ2-3; CDR3 length: 13; clone size: .; V gene: TRBV18; CDR3 protein: CASSPPGVDTQYF; CDR3 DNA: TGTGCCAGCTCACCACCGGGTGTGGATACGCAGTATTTT
D gene: .; J gene: TRBJ2-1; CDR3 length: 11; clone size: .; V gene: TRBV30; CDR3 protein: CAWSSSIEQFF; CDR3 DNA: TGTGCCTGGAGTTCCAGCATTGAGCAGTTCTTC
D gene: .; J gene: TRBJ2-5; CDR3 length: 14; clone size: .; V gene: TRBV10-1; CDR3 protein: CASSPGGRQETQYF; CDR3 DNA: TGCGCCAGCAGTCCCGGTGGACGGCAAGAGACCCAGTACTTC
D gene: .; J gene: TRBJ1-1; CDR3 length: 13; clone size: .; V gene: TRBV13; CDR3 protein: CASSLRPNTEAFF; CDR3 DNA: TGTGCCAGCAGCTTACGGCCGAACACTGAAGCTTTCTTT
D gene: .; J gene: TRBJ1-2; CDR3 length: 13; clone size: .; V gene: TRBV29-1; CDR3 protein: CSADGGGRYGYTF; CDR3 DNA: TGCAGCGCCGACGGAGGGGGACGCTATGGCTACACCTTC
D gene: .; J gene: TRBJ1-2; CDR3 length: 14; clone size: once; V gene: TRBV13; CDR3 protein: CASSPRPSNYGYTF; CDR3 DNA: TGTGCCAGCAGCCCCCGACCTTCTAACTATGGCTACACCTTC
D gene: TRBD1; J gene: TRBJ1-5; CDR3 length: 13; clone size: .; V gene: TRBV18; CDR3 protein: CASSETGRQPQHF; CDR3 DNA: TGTGCCAGCTCAGAGACAGGGCGTCAGCCCCAGCATTTT
D gene: .; J gene: TRBJ2-1; CDR3 length: 14; clone size: .; V gene: TRBV5-6; CDR3 protein: CASSLPDSYNEQFF; CDR3 DNA: TGTGCCAGCAGCTTGCCGGATTCCTACAATGAGCAGTTCTTC
D gene: .; J gene: TRBJ1-1; CDR3 length: 13; clone size: .; V gene: TRBV9; CDR3 protein: CASSAGTNTEAFF; CDR3 DNA: TGTGCCAGCAGCGCCGGAACGAACACTGAAGCTTTCTTT
D gene: TRBD2; J gene: TRBJ2-7; CDR3 length: 16; clone size: .; V gene: TRBV7-2; CDR3 protein: CASSFDRAGGLGEQYF; CDR3 DNA: TGTGCCAGCAGCTTTGATAGAGCGGGGGGGCTTGGCGAGCAGTACTTC
D gene: TRBD1; J gene: TRBJ2-4; CDR3 length: 16; clone size: .; V gene: TRBV7-2; CDR3 protein: CASSLSTGGAKNIQYF; CDR3 DNA: TGTGCCAGCAGCTTATCGACAGGGGGAGCCAAAAACATTCAGTACTTC
D gene: .; J gene: TRBJ1-1; CDR3 length: 16; clone size: .; V gene: TRBV4-1; CDR3 protein: CASSQEPMIMNTEAFF; CDR3 DNA: TGCGCCAGCAGCCAAGAACCCATGATCATGAACACTGAAGCTTTCTTT
D gene: .; J gene: TRBJ2-1; CDR3 length: 13; clone size: .; V gene: TRBV4-2; CDR3 protein: CASSQDRAGKRFF; CDR3 DNA: TGTGCCAGCAGCCAAGATAGGGCGGGGAAGAGGTTCTTC
D gene: .; J gene: TRBJ1-2; CDR3 length: 14; clone size: .; V gene: TRBV7-2; CDR3 protein: CASSLDSNNYGYTF; CDR3 DNA: TGTGCCAGCAGCTTAGACTCAAATAACTATGGCTACACCTTC
D gene: .; J gene: TRBJ1-1; CDR3 length: 16; clone size: .; V gene: TRBV14; CDR3 protein: CASSHLAGRGGTEAFF; CDR3 DNA: TGTGCCAGCAGCCATCTGGCAGGTCGGGGGGGCACTGAAGCTTTCTTT
D gene: .; J gene: TRBJ2-5; CDR3 length: 14; clone size: .; V gene: TRBV25-1; CDR3 protein: CASTPQMGKETQYF; CDR3 DNA: TGTGCCAGCACCCCCCAGATGGGGAAAGAGACCCAGTACTTC
D gene: .; J gene: TRBJ1-4; CDR3 length: 17; clone size: .; V gene: TRBV6-1; CDR3 protein: CASSDRGHVGEGEKLFF; CDR3 DNA: TGTGCCAGCAGTGATAGGGGACATGTAGGGGAAGGTGAAAAACTGTTTTTT
D gene: .; J gene: TRBJ2-5; CDR3 length: 14; clone size: few; V gene: TRBV5-1; CDR3 protein: CASSSGLRGETQYF; CDR3 DNA: TGCGCCAGCTCATCCGGATTGAGGGGGGAGACCCAGTACTTC
D gene: .; J gene: TRBJ1-1; CDR3 length: 16; clone size: .; V gene: TRBV18; CDR3 protein: CASSRFREGSYTEAFF; CDR3 DNA: TGTGCCAGCTCACGATTCAGGGAGGGAAGTTACACTGAAGCTTTCTTT
D gene: .; J gene: TRBJ2-3; CDR3 length: 14; clone size: .; V gene: TRBV19; CDR3 protein: CATSLLDFTDTQYF; CDR3 DNA: TGTGCCACCTCCCTTCTGGACTTCACAGATACGCAGTATTTT
D gene: .; J gene: TRBJ2-3; CDR3 length: 13; clone size: .; V gene: TRBV6-5; CDR3 protein: CASSTAGADTQYF; CDR3 DNA: TGTGCCAGCAGTACGGCAGGGGCAGATACGCAGTATTTT
D gene: .; J gene: TRBJ2-7; CDR3 length: 13; clone size: few; V gene: TRBV7-8; CDR3 protein: CASSEDAAYEQYF; CDR3 DNA: TGTGCCAGCAGCGAAGACGCCGCCTACGAGCAGTACTTC
D gene: TRBD1; J gene: TRBJ2-4; CDR3 length: 16; clone size: .; V gene: TRBV5-6; CDR3 protein: CASSFRPTGGMSIQYF; CDR3 DNA: TGTGCCAGCAGCTTCCGACCGACAGGGGGCATGAGCATTCAGTACTTC
D gene: TRBD1; J gene: TRBJ2-7; CDR3 length: 15; clone size: once; V gene: TRBV5-1; CDR3 protein: CASSMGQGVVYEQYF; CDR3 DNA: TGCGCCAGCAGCATGGGACAGGGGGTTGTTTACGAGCAGTACTTC
D gene: .; J gene: TRBJ1-3; CDR3 length: 16; clone size: .; V gene: TRBV11-2; CDR3 protein: CASNLRGAVTGNTIYF; CDR3 DNA: TGTGCCAGCAACCTCAGGGGCGCCGTTACTGGAAACACCATATATTTT
D gene: .; J gene: TRBJ1-1; CDR3 length: 13; clone size: .; V gene: TRBV11-3; CDR3 protein: CASTPPWNTEAFF; CDR3 DNA: TGTGCCAGCACCCCACCGTGGAACACTGAAGCTTTCTTT
D gene: TRBD1; J gene: TRBJ1-1; CDR3 length: 16; clone size: .; V gene: TRBV7-2; CDR3 protein: CASSLVGGGGHTEAFF; CDR3 DNA: TGTGCCAGCAGCTTAGTGGGAGGGGGCGGTCACACTGAAGCTTTCTTT
D gene: TRBD2; J gene: TRBJ2-7; CDR3 length: 15; clone size: few; V gene: TRBV4-1; CDR3 protein: CASSHRWGGSYEQYF; CDR3 DNA: TGCGCCAGCAGCCATCGCTGGGGGGGGTCCTACGAGCAGTACTTC
D gene: TRBD1; J gene: TRBJ1-1; CDR3 length: 16; clone size: .; V gene: TRBV5-1; CDR3 protein: CASSAGTGAGNTEAFF; CDR3 DNA: TGCGCCAGCAGCGCAGGTACAGGGGCGGGCAACACTGAAGCTTTCTTT
D gene: .; J gene: TRBJ1-5; CDR3 length: 14; clone size: once; V gene: TRBV28; CDR3 protein: CASRPGQFYQPQHF; CDR3 DNA: TGTGCCAGCAGACCTGGACAGTTTTATCAGCCCCAGCATTTT
D gene: .; J gene: TRBJ2-1; CDR3 length: 14; clone size: few; V gene: TRBV24-1; CDR3 protein: CATSLAGTNNEQFF; CDR3 DNA: TGTGCCACCAGTCTGGCGGGGACCAACAATGAGCAGTTCTTC
D gene: TRBD1; J gene: TRBJ1-1; CDR3 length: 13; clone size: .; V gene: TRBV5-1; CDR3 protein: CASSKDRDAEAFF; CDR3 DNA: TGCGCCAGCAGCAAGGACAGGGATGCTGAAGCTTTCTTT
D gene: TRBD1; J gene: TRBJ1-2; CDR3 length: 18; clone size: .; V gene: TRBV14; CDR3 protein: CASSQDRTGRGYSYGYTF; CDR3 DNA: TGTGCCAGCAGCCAAGATAGGACAGGTCGGGGGTACTCCTATGGCTACACCTTC
D gene: .; J gene: TRBJ2-1; CDR3 length: 14; clone size: .; V gene: TRBV5-1; CDR3 protein: CASSLNGGGDEQFF; CDR3 DNA: TGCGCCAGCAGCTTGAACGGGGGCGGGGATGAGCAGTTCTTC
D gene: TRBD1; J gene: TRBJ1-1; CDR3 length: 16; clone size: .; V gene: TRBV7-9; CDR3 protein: CASSSTDRGINTEAFF; CDR3 DNA: TGTGCCAGCAGCTCGACCGACAGGGGGATCAACACTGAAGCTTTCTTT
D gene: .; J gene: TRBJ1-2; CDR3 length: 16; clone size: .; V gene: TRBV10-3; CDR3 protein: CAISESTGGANYGYTF; CDR3 DNA: TGTGCCATCAGTGAGTCGACGGGGGGGGCTAACTATGGCTACACCTTC
D gene: .; J gene: TRBJ1-6; CDR3 length: 17; clone size: .; V gene: TRBV5-5; CDR3 protein: CASSPALVKSYNSPLHF; CDR3 DNA: TGTGCCAGCAGTCCCGCCCTCGTTAAGTCCTATAATTCACCCCTCCACTTT
D gene: .; J gene: TRBJ1-2; CDR3 length: 15; clone size: .; V gene: TRBV19; CDR3 protein: CASTPKTAHNYGYTF; CDR3 DNA: TGTGCCAGTACTCCAAAGACAGCCCACAACTATGGCTACACCTTC
D gene: .; J gene: TRBJ1-3; CDR3 length: 12; clone size: .; V gene: TRBV12-3/TRBV12-4; CDR3 protein: CASRLSQNTIYF; CDR3 DNA: TGTGCCAGCAGGCTCTCCCAGAACACCATATATTTT
D gene: .; J gene: TRBJ1-1; CDR3 length: 15; clone size: .; V gene: TRBV18; CDR3 protein: CASSPPTTGNTEAFF; CDR3 DNA: TGTGCCAGCTCACCACCGACGACCGGGAACACTGAAGCTTTCTTT